This T cell receptor (beta chain) was captured by sequencing in a study of T cells in Graves' hyperthyroidism and ophthalmopathy. Study summary: Peripheral blood was acquired at first diagnosis, ahead of any therapy whatsoever.

Germline-derived CDR1 and CDR2 are KGHDR and SFDVKD. V was trimmed by 9 bases and J by 5 bases, leaving 17 bases between them. The length of the CDR3 is 14 residues. TCR beta CDR3 sequences were amplified from RNA transcripts. First-round RT-PCR of the TCR CDR3 relied on the HTBI primer set. In TCRdb, the multiplex PCR reads were re-called with MiXCR into one record per CDR3 protein. The sample yields about 360,000 distinct CDR3 sequences, less than 15% seen once. Those with hyperthyroidism were 18 to 65 years old, newly diagnosed, and ill for under 2 months. Each diagnosis was grounded in clinical symptoms, serum thyroxine and TRAb, thyroid ultrasound, and orbital computed tomography. General observations from the study: Patients with ophthalmopathy were separated from those with stable hyperthyroidism by a 13 V-J model.

This clonotype was observed a handful of times. Its specificity is unknown. This sequence joins TRBV24-1 and TRBJ2-3; perhaps TRBD1 as D (6 bases). The sequenced material came from blood. The receptor was isolated from a woman aged 18-30 years with Graves' hyperthyroidism. The CDR3 DNA reads as TGTGCCACCGGGGGCCCAGCTCAGGGAGATACGCAGTATTTT. As protein: CATGGPAQGDTQYF.